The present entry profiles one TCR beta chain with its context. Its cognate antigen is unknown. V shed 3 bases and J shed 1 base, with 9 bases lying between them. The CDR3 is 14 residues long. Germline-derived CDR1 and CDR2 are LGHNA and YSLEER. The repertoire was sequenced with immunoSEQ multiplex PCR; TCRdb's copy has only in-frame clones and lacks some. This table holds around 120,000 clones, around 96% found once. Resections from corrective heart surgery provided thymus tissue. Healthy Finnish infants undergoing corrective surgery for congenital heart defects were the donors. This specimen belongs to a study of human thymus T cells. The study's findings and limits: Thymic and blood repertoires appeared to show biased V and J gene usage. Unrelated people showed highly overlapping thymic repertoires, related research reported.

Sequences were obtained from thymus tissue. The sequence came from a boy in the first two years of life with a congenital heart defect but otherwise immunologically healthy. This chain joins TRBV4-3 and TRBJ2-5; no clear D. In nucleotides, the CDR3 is TGCGCCAGCAGCCACGGCCCCATCCAAGAGACCCAGTACTTC. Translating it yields CASSHGPIQETQYF.